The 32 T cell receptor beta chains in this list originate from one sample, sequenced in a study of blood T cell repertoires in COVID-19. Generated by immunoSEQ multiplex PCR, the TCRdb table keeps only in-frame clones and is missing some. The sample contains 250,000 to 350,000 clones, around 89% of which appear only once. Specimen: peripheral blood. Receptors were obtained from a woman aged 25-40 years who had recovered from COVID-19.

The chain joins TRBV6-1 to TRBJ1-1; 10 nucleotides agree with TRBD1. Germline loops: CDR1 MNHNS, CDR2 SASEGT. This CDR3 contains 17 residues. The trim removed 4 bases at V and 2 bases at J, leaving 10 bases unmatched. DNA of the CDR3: TGTGCCAGCAGTGGCCCGGGGACAGGGGCCCCCAACACTGAAGCTTTCTTT. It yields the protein CASSGPGTGAPNTEAFF.

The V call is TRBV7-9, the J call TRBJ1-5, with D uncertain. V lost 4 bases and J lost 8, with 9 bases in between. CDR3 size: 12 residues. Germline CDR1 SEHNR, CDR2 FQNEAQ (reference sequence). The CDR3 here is CASSSQEEPQHF. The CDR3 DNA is TGTGCCAGCAGCTCGCAAGAGGAGCCCCAGCATTTT.

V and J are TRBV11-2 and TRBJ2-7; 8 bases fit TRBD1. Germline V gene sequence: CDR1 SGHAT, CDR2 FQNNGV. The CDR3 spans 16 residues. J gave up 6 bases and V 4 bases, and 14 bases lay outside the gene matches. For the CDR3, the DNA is TGTGCCAGCAGCTCCGACTTTTTGGACAGGGCTCCCGAGCAGTACTTC. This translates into CASSSDFLDRAPEQYF.

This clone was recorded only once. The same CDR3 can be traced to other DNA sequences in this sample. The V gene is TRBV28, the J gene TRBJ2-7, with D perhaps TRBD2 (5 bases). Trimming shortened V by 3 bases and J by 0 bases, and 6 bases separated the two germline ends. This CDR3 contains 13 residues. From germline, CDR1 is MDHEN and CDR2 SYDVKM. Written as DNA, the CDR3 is TGTGCCAGCAGTTTGGGGAGCTCCTACGAGCAGTACTTC. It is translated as CASSLGSSYEQYF.

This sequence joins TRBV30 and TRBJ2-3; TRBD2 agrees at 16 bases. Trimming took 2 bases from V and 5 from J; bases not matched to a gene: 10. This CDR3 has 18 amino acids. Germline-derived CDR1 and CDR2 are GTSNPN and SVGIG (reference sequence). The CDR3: CAWSYITGTSGGGDTQYF. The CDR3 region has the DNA TGTGCCTGGAGTTACATAACCGGGACTAGCGGGGGGGGAGATACGCAGTATTTT.

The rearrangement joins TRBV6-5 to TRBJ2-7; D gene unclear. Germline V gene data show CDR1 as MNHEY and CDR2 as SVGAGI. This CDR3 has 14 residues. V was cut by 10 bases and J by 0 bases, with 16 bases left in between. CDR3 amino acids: CAIRLREDSYEQYF. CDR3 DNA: TGTGCCATCAGACTGCGCGAGGACTCCTACGAGCAGTACTTC.

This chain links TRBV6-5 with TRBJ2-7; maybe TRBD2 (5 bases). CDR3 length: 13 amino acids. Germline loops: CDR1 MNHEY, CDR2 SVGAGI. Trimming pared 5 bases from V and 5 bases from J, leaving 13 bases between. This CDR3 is CASSPLSGNEQYF. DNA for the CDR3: TGTGCCAGCAGTCCCCTATCCGGGAACGAGCAGTACTTC.

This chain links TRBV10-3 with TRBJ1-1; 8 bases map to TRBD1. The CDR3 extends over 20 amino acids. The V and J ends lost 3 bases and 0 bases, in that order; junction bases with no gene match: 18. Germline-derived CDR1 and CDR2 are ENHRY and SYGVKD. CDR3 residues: CAISDQDRTGTRSMNTEAFF. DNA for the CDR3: TGTGCCATCAGTGATCAGGATAGGACAGGGACGAGGTCAATGAACACTGAAGCTTTCTTT.

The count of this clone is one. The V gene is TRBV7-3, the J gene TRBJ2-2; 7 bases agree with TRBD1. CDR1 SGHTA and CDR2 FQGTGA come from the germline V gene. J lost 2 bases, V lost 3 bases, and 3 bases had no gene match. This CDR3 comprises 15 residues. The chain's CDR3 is CASSFGTVNTGELFF. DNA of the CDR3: TGTGCCAGCAGCTTTGGGACAGTTAACACCGGGGAGCTGTTTTTT.

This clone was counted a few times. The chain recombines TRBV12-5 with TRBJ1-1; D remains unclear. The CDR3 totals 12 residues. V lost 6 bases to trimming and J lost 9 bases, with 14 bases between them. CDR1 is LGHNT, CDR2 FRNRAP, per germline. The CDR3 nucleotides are TGTGCTAGTGGGGCTCCGGGAAAAAAAGCTTTCTTT. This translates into CASGAPGKKAFF. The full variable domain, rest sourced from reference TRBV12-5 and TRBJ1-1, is DARVTQTPRHKVTEMGQEVTMRCQPILGHNTVFWYRQTMMQGLELLAYFRNRAPLDDSGMPKDRFSAEMPDATLATLKIQPSEPRDSAVYFCASGAPGKKAFFGQGTRLTVV.

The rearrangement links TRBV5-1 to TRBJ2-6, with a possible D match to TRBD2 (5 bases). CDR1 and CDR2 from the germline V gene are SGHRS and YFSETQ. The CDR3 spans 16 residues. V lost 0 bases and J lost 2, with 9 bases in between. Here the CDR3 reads CASSLVGVPGANVLTF. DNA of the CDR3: TGCGCCAGCAGCTTGGTGGGAGTCCCTGGGGCCAACGTCCTGACTTTC.

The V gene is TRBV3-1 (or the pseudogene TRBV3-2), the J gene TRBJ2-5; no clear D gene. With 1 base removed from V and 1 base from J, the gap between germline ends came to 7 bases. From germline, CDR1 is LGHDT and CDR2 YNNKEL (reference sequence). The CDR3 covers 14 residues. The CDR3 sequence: CASSQAAIQETQYF. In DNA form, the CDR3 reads TGTGCCAGCAGCCAAGCTGCTATCCAAGAGACCCAGTACTTC.

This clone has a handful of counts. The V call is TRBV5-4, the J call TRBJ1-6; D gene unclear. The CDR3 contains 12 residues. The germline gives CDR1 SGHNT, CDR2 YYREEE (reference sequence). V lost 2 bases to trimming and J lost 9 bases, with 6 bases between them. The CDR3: CASSFRGSPLHF. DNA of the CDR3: TGTGCCAGCAGCTTTCGGGGTTCACCCCTCCACTTT.

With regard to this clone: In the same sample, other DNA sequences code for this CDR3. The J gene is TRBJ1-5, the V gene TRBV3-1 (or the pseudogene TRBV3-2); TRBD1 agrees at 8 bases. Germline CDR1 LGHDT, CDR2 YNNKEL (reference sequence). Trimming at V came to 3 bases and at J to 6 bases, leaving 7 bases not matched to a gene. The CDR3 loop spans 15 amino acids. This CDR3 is CASSQSGTGGQPQHF. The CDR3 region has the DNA TGTGCCAGCAGCCAGTCCGGGACAGGCGGTCAGCCCCAGCATTTT.

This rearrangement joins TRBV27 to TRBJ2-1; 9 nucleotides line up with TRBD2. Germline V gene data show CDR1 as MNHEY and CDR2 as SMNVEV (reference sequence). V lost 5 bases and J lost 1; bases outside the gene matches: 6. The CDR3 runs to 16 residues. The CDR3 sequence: CASSPGLAGSYNEQFF. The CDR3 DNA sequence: TGTGCCAGCAGTCCAGGCCTAGCGGGGTCCTACAATGAGCAGTTCTTC.

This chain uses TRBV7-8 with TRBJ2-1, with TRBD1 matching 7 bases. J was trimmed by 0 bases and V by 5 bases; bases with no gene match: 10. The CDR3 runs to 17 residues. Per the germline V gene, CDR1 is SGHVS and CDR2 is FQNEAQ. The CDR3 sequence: CASSPGTALSSYNEQFF. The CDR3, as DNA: TGTGCCAGCAGCCCTGGGACAGCCTTGAGCTCCTACAATGAGCAGTTCTTC.

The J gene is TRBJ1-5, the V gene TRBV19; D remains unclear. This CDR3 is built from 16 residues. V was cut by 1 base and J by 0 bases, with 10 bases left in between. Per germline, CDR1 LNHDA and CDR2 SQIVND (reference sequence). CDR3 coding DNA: TGTGCCAGTAGTATAGGGGCAGCTTATAGCAATCAGCCCCAGCATTTT. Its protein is CASSIGAAYSNQPQHF.

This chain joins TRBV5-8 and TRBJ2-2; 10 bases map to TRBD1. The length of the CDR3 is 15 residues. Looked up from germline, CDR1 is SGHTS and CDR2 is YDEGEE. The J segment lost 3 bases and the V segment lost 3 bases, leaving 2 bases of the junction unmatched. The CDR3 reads CASSSGTGDTGELFF. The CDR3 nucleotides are TGTGCCAGCAGCTCCGGGACAGGGGACACCGGGGAGCTGTTTTTT.

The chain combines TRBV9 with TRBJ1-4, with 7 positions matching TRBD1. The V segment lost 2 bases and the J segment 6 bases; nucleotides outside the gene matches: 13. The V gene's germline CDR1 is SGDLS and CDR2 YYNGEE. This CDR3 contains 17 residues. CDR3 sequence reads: CASSVPLRGRLYEKLFF. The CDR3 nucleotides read TGTGCCAGCAGCGTGCCCTTAAGGGGGCGCCTTTATGAAAAACTGTTTTTT.

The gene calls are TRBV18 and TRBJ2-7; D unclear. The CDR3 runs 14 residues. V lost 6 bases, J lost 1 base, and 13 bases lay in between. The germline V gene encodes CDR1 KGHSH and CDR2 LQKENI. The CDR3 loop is CASSPLGPSYEQYF. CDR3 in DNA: TGTGCCAGCTCCCCTTTGGGCCCTTCCTACGAGCAGTACTTC.

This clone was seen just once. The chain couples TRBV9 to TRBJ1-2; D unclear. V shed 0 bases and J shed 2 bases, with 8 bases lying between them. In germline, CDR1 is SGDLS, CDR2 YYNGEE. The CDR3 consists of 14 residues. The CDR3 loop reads CASSVGGGNYGYTF. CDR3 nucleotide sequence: TGTGCCAGCAGCGTAGGGGGAGGGAACTATGGCTACACCTTC. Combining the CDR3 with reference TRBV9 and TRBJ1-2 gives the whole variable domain DSGVTQTPKHLITATGQRVTLRCSPRSGDLSVYWYQQSLDQGLQFLIQYYNGEERAKGNILERFSAQQFPDLHSELNLSSLELGDSALYFCASSVGGGNYGYTFGSGTRLTVV.

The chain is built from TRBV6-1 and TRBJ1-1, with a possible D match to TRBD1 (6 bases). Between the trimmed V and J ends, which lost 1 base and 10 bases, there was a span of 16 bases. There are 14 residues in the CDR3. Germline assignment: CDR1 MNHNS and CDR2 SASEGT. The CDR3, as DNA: TGTGCCAGCAGTGAAGAAAGGAACAGGGTTGGAGCTTTCTTT. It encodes CASSEERNRVGAFF.

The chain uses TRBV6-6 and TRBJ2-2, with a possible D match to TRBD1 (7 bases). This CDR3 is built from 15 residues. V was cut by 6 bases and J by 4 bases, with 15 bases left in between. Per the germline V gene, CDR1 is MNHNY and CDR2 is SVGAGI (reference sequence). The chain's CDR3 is CASSARGASTGELFF. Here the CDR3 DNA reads TGTGCCAGCAGCGCCAGGGGGGCGAGCACCGGGGAGCTGTTTTTT.

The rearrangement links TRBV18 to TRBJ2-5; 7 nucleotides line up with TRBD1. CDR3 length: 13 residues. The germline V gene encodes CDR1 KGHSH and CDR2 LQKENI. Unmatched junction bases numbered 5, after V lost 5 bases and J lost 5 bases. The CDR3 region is CASSIRQGETQYF. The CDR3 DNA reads TGTGCCAGCTCAATTAGACAGGGTGAGACCCAGTACTTC.

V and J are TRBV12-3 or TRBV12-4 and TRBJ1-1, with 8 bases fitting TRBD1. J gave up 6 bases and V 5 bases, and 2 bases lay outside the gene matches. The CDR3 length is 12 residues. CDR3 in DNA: TGTGCCAGCAGTGGACAGGGCCCTGAAGCTTTCTTT. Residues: CASSGQGPEAFF.

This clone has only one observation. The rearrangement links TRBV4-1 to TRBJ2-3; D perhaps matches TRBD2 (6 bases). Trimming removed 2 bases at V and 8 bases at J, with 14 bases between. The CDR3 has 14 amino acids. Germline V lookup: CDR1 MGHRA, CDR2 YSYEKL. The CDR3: CASSQQTSRGTQYF. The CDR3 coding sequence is TGCGCCAGCAGCCAACAAACTAGCCGCGGTACGCAGTATTTT.

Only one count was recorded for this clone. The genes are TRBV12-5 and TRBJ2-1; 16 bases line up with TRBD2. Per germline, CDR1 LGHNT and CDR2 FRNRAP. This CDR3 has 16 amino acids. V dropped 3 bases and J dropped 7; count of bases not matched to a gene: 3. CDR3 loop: CASGFLGLAGGNEQFF. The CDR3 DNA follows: TGTGCTAGTGGTTTTTTGGGACTAGCGGGGGGGAATGAGCAGTTCTTC.

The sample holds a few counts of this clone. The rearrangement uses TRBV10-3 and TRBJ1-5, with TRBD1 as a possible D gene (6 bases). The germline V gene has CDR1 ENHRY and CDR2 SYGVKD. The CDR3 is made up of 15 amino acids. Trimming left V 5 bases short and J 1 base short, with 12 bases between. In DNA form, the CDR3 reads TGTGCCATCAGTCAGGGACATATAAGCAATCAGCCCCAGCATTTT. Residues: CAISQGHISNQPQHF.

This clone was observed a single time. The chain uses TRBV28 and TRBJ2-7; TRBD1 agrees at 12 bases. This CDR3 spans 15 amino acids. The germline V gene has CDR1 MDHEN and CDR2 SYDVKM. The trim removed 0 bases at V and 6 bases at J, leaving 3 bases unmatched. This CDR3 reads CASSLWGQGAREQYF. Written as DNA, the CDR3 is TGTGCCAGCAGTTTATGGGGACAGGGGGCTCGCGAGCAGTACTTC.

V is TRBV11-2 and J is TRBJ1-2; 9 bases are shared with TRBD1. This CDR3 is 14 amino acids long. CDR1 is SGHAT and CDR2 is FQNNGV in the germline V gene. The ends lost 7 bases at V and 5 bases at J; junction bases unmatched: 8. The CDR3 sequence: CASTTTGGGYGYTF. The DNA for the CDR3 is TGTGCCAGCACCACTACAGGGGGCGGATATGGCTACACCTTC.

The CDR3 DNA follows: TGTGCCAGCAGCTGGGCAGGGGGCGACTCCTACGAGCAGTACTTC. This translates into CASSWAGGDSYEQYF. V is TRBV5-4 and J is TRBJ2-7, with TRBD1 matching over 8 bases. This CDR3 comprises 15 residues. In germline, CDR1 is SGHNT, CDR2 YYREEE (reference sequence). V shed 3 bases and J 0 bases; nucleotides not matched to a gene: 5.

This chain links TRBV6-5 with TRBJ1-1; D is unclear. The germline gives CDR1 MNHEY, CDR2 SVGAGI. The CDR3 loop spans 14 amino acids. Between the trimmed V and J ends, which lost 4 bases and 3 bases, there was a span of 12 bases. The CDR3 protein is CASSFRQRDTEAFF. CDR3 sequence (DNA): TGTGCCAGCAGTTTTCGGCAGCGGGACACTGAAGCTTTCTTT.